Listed below are T cell receptor beta chains from one sample, sequenced in a study of early T cells in non-severe SARS-CoV-2 infection. TCRdb passed the 5' RACE reads through MiXCR, listing each CDR3 protein once. Of around 40,000 distinct CDR3 sequences in the sample, around 6.3% were seen once. Specimen: whole blood. These TCRs come from an adult who was a healthcare worker with PCR-confirmed SARS-CoV-2 infection or an uninfected control (not recorded which). Each CDR3 is given without its conserved first and last residue. Clone sizes are given selectively: once, few, many, or a class where the clone is expanded.

CDR3: ASSGTRKY
size: many
V: TRBV11-2
J: TRBJ2-4

CDR3: ASCEYGTGGTDTQY
size: many
V: TRBV6-6
J: TRBJ2-3

CDR3: ASSVGLAQETQY
size: -
V: TRBV9
J: TRBJ2-5

CDR3: ASRLRGGHEQY
size: many
V: TRBV12-3/TRBV12-4
J: TRBJ2-7

CDR3: ASGSTSAGWHEQY
size: -
V: TRBV7-2
J: TRBJ2-7

CDR3: ASSLASGTQETQY
size: many
V: TRBV7-9
J: TRBJ2-5

CDR3: ASSQDGTRTEQY
size: -
V: TRBV4-2
J: TRBJ2-7

CDR3: ATSLDQVPSYEQY
size: -
V: TRBV5-5
J: TRBJ2-7

CDR3: ASSPEVDRPSGNTIY
size: many
V: TRBV7-9
J: TRBJ1-3

CDR3: ASSLGVAKTYEQY
size: -
V: TRBV5-4
J: TRBJ2-7

CDR3: ASSRTADSDEKLF
size: -
V: TRBV18
J: TRBJ1-4

CDR3: SARTLSGTYNEQF
size: many
V: TRBV20-1
J: TRBJ2-1

CDR3: SAIYPGGLGTYNEQF
size: many
V: TRBV20-1
J: TRBJ2-1

CDR3: ASSTTEEAYEQY
size: -
V: TRBV13
J: TRBJ2-7

CDR3: ASSQDHRAGIQY
size: many
V: TRBV14
J: TRBJ2-4

CDR3: ASWDREAGELF
size: -
V: TRBV7-8
J: TRBJ2-2

CDR3: ASSGRDRAREQY
size: -
V: TRBV7-8
J: TRBJ2-7

CDR3: SASTGSPYEQY
size: -
V: TRBV20-1
J: TRBJ2-7

CDR3: ASRSAGTREQY
size: many
V: TRBV7-2
J: TRBJ2-7

CDR3: ASSLNSAGEQF
size: few
V: TRBV7-2
J: TRBJ2-1

CDR3: ASSSEPPHTSTDTQY
size: few
V: TRBV7-6
J: TRBJ2-3

CDR3: ASSLVGGGTDTQY
size: -
V: TRBV7-9
J: TRBJ2-3

CDR3: ASSLRQGGTEAF
size: many
V: TRBV7-9
J: TRBJ1-1

CDR3: ASSLDQLAASYNEQF
size: many
V: TRBV5-5
J: TRBJ2-1

CDR3: ASSLASGGNDGYT
size: medium-sized
V: TRBV12-3/TRBV12-4
J: TRBJ1-2

CDR3: SAKRTSNEKLF
size: -
V: TRBV20-1
J: TRBJ1-4

CDR3: ASSLDGPDTQY
size: many
V: TRBV7-6
J: TRBJ2-3

CDR3: ASSYSRGHFKGETQY
size: -
V: TRBV6-5
J: TRBJ2-5

CDR3: ASSSAGVRETQY
size: few
V: TRBV7-6
J: TRBJ2-5

CDR3: ASSQFSAEKLF
size: many
V: TRBV4-1
J: TRBJ1-4

CDR3: ASRAKGTPANYGYT
size: few
V: TRBV6-5
J: TRBJ1-2

CDR3: ATGARGDTEAF
size: -
V: TRBV12-3/TRBV12-4
J: TRBJ1-1

CDR3: ASSFGAVSTDTQY
size: few
V: TRBV5-6
J: TRBJ2-3